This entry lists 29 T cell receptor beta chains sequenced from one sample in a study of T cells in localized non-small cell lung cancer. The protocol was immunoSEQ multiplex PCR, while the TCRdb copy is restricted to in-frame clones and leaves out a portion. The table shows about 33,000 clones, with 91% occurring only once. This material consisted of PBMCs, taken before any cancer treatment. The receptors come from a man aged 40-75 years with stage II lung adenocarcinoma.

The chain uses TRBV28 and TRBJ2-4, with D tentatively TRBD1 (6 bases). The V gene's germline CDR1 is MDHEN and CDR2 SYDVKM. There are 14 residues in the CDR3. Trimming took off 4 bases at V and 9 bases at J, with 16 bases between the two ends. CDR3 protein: CASSSRTAWGIQYF. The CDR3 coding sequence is TGTGCCAGCAGTTCCAGGACAGCTTGGGGCATTCAGTACTTC. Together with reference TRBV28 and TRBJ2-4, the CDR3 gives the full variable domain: DVKVTQSSRYLVKRTGEKVFLECVQDMDHENMFWYRQDPGLGLRLIYFSYDVKMKEKGDIPEGYSVSREKKERFSLILESASTNQTSMYLCASSSRTAWGIQYFGAGTRLSVL.

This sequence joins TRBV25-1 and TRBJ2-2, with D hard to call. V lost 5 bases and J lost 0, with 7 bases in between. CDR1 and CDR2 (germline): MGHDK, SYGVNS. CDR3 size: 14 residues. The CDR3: CASSHEPNTGELFF. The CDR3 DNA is TGTGCCAGCAGTCACGAGCCGAACACCGGGGAGCTGTTTTTT.

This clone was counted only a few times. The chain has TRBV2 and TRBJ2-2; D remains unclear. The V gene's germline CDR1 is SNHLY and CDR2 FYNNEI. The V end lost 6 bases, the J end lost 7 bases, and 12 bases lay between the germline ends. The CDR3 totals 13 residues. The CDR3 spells CASSAIVGGELFF. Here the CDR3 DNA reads TGTGCCAGCAGCGCCATTGTCGGCGGGGAGCTGTTTTTT.

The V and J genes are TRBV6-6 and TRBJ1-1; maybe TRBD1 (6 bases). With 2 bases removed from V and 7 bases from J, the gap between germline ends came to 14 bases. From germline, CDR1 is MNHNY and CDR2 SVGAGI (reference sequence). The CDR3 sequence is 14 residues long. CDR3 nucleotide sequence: TGTGCCAGCAGTTACCAGGGGCCAACGGGTGAAGCTTTCTTT. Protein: CASSYQGPTGEAFF.

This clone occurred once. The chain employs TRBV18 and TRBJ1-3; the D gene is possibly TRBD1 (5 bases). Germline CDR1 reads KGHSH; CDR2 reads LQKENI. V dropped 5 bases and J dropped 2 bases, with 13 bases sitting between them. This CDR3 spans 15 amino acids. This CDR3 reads CASSGGVPAGNTIYF. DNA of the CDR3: TGTGCCAGCTCAGGGGGGGTCCCAGCTGGAAACACCATATATTTT.

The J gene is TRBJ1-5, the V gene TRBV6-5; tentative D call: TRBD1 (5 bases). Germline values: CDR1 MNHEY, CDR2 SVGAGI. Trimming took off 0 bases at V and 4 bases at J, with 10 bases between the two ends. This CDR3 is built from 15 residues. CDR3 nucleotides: TGTGCCAGCAGTTACTCACGGGGACCGAATCAGCCCCAGCATTTT. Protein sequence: CASSYSRGPNQPQHF.

The CDR3 DNA reads TGTGCCAGCAGCGACTACGGGGACTATGGCTACACCTTC. Protein: CASSDYGDYGYTF. The genes are TRBV11-2 and TRBJ1-2, with D unresolved. V was clipped by 5 bases and J by 3 bases, with 10 bases between them. Germline V gene data show CDR1 as SGHAT and CDR2 as FQNNGV. The CDR3 is made up of 13 amino acids.

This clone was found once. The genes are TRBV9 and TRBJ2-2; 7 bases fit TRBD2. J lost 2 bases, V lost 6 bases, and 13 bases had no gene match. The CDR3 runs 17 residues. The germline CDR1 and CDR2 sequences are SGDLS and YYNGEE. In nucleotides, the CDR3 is TGTGCCAGCAACCCATTCGCTAGCGGATCCAACACCGGGGAGCTGTTTTTT. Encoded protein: CASNPFASGSNTGELFF.

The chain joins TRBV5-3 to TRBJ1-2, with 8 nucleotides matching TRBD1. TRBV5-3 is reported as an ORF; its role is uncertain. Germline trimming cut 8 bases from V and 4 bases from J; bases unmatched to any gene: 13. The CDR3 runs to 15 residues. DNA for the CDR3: TGTGCCAGCAGGGGGCAAGGACGGGACAGCTATGGCTACACCTTC. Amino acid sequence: CASRGQGRDSYGYTF.

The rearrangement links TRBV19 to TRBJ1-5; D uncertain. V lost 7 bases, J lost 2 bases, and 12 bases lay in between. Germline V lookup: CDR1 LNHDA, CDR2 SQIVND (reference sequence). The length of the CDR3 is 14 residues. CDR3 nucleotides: TGTGCCAGTAAGCTGGAGAGGGGCAATCAGCCCCAGCATTTT. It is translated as CASKLERGNQPQHF.

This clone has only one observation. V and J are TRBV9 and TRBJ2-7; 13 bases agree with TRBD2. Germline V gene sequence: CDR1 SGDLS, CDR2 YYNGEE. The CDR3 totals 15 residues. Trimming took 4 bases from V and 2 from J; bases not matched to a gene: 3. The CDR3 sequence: CASSSGLAGAYEQYF. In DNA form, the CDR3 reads TGTGCCAGCAGCTCCGGACTAGCGGGAGCCTACGAGCAGTACTTC.

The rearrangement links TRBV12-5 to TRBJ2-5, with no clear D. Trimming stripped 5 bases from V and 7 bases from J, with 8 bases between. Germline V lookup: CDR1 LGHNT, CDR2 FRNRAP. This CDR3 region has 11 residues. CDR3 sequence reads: CASGPERTQYF. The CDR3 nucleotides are TGTGCTAGTGGTCCGGAGCGGACCCAGTACTTC.

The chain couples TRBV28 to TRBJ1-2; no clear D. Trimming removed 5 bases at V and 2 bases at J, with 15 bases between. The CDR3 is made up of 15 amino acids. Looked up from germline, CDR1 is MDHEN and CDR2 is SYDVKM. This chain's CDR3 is CASSPSTVKNYGYTF. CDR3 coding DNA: TGTGCCAGCAGTCCCTCTACAGTGAAGAACTATGGCTACACCTTC.

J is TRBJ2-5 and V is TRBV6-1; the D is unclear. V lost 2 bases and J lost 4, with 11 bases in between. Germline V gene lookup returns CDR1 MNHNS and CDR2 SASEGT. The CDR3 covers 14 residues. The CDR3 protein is CASSELFSAETQYF. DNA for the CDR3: TGTGCCAGCAGTGAACTTTTTTCGGCAGAGACCCAGTACTTC.

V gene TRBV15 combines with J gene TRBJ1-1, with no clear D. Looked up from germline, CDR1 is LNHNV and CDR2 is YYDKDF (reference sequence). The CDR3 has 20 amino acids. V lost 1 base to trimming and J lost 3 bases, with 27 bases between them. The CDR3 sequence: CATSRGTGWVYEVEDTEAFF. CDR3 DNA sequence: TGTGCCACCAGCAGAGGAACGGGGTGGGTCTACGAAGTGGAGGACACTGAAGCTTTCTTT.

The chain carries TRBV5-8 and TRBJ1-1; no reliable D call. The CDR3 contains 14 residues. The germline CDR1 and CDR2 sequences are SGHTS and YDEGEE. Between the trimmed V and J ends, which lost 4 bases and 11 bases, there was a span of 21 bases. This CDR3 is CASSLLSPSTGAFF. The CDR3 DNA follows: TGTGCCAGCAGCCTACTCTCGCCTTCTACCGGGGCTTTCTTT.

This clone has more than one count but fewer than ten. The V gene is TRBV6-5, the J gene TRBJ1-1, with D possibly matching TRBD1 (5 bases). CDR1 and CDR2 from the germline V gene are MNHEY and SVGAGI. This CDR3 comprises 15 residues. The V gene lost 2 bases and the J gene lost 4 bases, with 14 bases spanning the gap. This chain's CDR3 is CASSYRDPRSTEAFF. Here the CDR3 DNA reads TGTGCCAGCAGTTACAGGGACCCCCGGAGCACTGAAGCTTTCTTT.

CDR3: CASSSDRGRFSTEAFF. The CDR3 region has the DNA TGTGCCAGCAGCTCCGACAGGGGGCGGTTTAGCACTGAAGCTTTCTTT. The V gene is TRBV13, the J gene TRBJ1-1, with TRBD1 identical over 10 bases. CDR1 and CDR2 from the germline V gene are PRHDT and FYEKMQ (reference sequence). The CDR3 contains 16 residues. Trimming cost V 4 bases and J 4 bases; bases outside gene matches: 9.

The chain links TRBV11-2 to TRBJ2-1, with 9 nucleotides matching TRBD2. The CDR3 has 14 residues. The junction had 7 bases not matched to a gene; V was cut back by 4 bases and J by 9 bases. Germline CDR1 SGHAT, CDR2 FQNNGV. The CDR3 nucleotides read TGTGCCAGCAGCTCCATGACTAGCGGCTCTGAGCAGTTCTTC. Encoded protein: CASSSMTSGSEQFF.

The CDR3 coding sequence is TGCGCCAGCAGCCAAGGACAGACCTTATCATCAGGGACCTACGAGCAGTACTTC. Protein sequence: CASSQGQTLSSGTYEQYF. This chain connects TRBV4-1 to TRBJ2-7; D is perhaps TRBD1 (5 bases). Trimming cost V 1 base and J 2 bases, with 21 bases left between them. This CDR3 region has 18 residues. The germline V gene encodes CDR1 MGHRA and CDR2 YSYEKL.

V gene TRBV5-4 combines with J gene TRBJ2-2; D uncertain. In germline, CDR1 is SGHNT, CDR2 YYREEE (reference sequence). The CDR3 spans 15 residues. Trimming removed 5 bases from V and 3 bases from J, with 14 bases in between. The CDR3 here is CASRVEVGHTGELFF. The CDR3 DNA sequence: TGTGCCAGCAGGGTTGAAGTTGGGCACACCGGGGAGCTGTTTTTT.

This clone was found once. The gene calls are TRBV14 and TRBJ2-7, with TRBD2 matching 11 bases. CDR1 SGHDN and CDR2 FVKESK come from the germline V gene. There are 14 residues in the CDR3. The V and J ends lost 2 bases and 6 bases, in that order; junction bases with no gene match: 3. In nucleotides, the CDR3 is TGTGCCAGCAGCCAAAAACTAGCGGGGGCCGAGCAGTACTTC. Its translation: CASSQKLAGAEQYF.

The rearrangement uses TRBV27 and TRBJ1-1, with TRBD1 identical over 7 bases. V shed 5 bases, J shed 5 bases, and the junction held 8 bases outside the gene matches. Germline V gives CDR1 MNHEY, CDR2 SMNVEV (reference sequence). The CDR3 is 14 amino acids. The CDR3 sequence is CASSPVGQATEAFF. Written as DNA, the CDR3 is TGTGCCAGCAGTCCAGTAGGACAGGCTACTGAAGCTTTCTTT.

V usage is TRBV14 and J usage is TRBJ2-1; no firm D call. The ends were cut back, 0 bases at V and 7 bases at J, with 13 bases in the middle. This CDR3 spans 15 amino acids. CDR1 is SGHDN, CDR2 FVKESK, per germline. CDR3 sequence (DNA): TGTGCCAGCAGCCAAGAGACAACGGTGAGGAATGAGCAGTTCTTC. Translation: CASSQETTVRNEQFF.

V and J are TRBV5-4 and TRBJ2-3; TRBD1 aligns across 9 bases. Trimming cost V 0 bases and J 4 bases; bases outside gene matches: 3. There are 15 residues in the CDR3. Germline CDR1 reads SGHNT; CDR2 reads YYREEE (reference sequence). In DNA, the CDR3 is TGTGCCAGCAGCTTGGATGGGACAGGGTCAGATACGCAGTATTTT. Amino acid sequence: CASSLDGTGSDTQYF.

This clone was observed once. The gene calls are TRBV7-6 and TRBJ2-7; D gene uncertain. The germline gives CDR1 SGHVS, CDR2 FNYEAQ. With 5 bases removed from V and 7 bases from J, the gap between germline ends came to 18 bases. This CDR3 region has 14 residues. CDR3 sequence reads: CASSAPTDLGEQYF. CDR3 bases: TGTGCCAGCAGCGCCCCTACTGACCTGGGGGAGCAGTACTTC.

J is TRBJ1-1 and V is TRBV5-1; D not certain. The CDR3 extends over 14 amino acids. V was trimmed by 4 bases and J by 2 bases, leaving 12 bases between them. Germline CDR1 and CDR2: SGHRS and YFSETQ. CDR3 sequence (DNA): TGCGCCAGCAGCCCCCCGAAGGACAACACTGAAGCTTTCTTT. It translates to CASSPPKDNTEAFF.

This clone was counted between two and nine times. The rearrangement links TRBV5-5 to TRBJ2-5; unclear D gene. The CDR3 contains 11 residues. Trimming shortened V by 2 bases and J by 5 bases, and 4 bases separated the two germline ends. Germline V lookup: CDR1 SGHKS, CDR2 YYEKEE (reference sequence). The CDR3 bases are TGTGCCAGCAGCTTTAGGGAGACCCAGTACTTC. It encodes CASSFRETQYF.

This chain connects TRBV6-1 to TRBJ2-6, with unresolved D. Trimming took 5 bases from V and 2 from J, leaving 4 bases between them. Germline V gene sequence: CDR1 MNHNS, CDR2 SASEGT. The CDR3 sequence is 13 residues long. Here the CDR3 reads CASSPTGANVLTF. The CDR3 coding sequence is TGTGCCAGCAGTCCGACTGGGGCCAACGTCCTGACTTTC.